These 6 T cell receptor beta chains came from one sample sequenced in a study of shared clonotypes between healthy human individuals. Using immunoSEQ multiplex PCR, the repertoire was profiled, and TCRdb retains in-frame clones only, with some absent. Of over a million clones in the sample, 78% were seen once. What was sequenced was memory CD4+ T cells from PBMCs. As for subset: CD45RA-negative fraction. The source is a man younger than 35 in good health. Some clones in this sample may be carry-over from other donors' samples.

This clone was observed a few times. The genes are TRBV14 and TRBJ1-1, with a possible D match to TRBD1 (5 bases). Trimming took 4 bases from V and 10 from J, leaving 25 bases between them. Germline CDR1 reads SGHDN; CDR2 reads FVKESK. The CDR3 is 16 amino acids. CDR3: CASSPRHGTAPLGAFF. CDR3 in DNA: TGTGCCAGCAGCCCCAGGCACGGGACGGCACCCCTGGGAGCTTTCTTT.

This clone was recorded a few times. The same CDR3 can be traced to other DNA sequences in this sample. The rearrangement links TRBV5-1 to TRBJ1-5, with 7 bases aligning to TRBD1. The CDR3 has 13 residues. J was trimmed by 9 bases and V by 0 bases; bases with no gene match: 3. CDR1 is SGHRS, CDR2 YFSETQ, per germline. The CDR3 region is CASSLGQGRPQHF. The CDR3 bases are TGCGCCAGCAGCTTGGGACAGGGTAGGCCCCAGCATTTT.

V usage is TRBV7-3 and J usage is TRBJ1-1; D may be TRBD1 (5 bases). The CDR3 is 13 residues long. V lost 2 bases, J lost 4 bases, and 8 bases lay in between. Germline loops: CDR1 SGHTA, CDR2 FQGTGA. CDR3 coding DNA: TGTGCCAGCAGCTTACAGGGCAGCACTGAAGCTTTCTTT. Protein product: CASSLQGSTEAFF.

The chain links TRBV5-6 to TRBJ2-3, with D possibly TRBD2 on 7 matching bases. The CDR3 sequence is 17 residues long. CDR1 SGHDT and CDR2 YYEEEE come from the germline V gene. Trimming stripped 1 base from V and 1 base from J, with 16 bases between. CDR3 nucleotides: TGTGCCAGCAGCTTGCGTTGGGGGGGGCTCGGCACAGATACGCAGTATTTT. Translation: CASSLRWGGLGTDTQYF. The full variable domain, with the rest looked up from reference TRBV5-6 and TRBJ2-3, is DAGVTQSPTHLIKTRGQQVTLRCSPKSGHDTVSWYQQALGQGPQFIFQYYEEEERQRGNFPDRFSGHQFPNYSSELNVNALLLGDSALYLCASSLRWGGLGTDTQYFGPGTRLTVL.

Many counts were recorded for this clone. V and J are TRBV6-1 and TRBJ2-7; 10 bases agree with TRBD1. The CDR3 spans 13 residues. V trimming: 7 bases; J trimming: 3 bases; junction bases outside the gene matches: 3. Germline V gene lookup returns CDR1 MNHNS and CDR2 SASEGT. CDR3 protein: CASIRDRGYEQYF. CDR3 DNA: TGTGCCAGCATACGGGACAGGGGCTACGAGCAGTACTTC.

The J gene is TRBJ2-5, the V gene TRBV30; 11 bases line up with TRBD2. CDR3 length equals 15 residues. Per the germline V gene, CDR1 is GTSNPN and CDR2 is SVGIG (reference sequence). Losses at the gene ends were 0 bases for V and 5 bases for J; bases not matched to a gene: 5. The CDR3 sequence: CAWSVLAGGAETQYF. CDR3 in DNA: TGTGCCTGGAGTGTGCTAGCGGGAGGTGCGGAGACCCAGTACTTC.